The clone carrying this T cell receptor (beta chain) was recorded a few times. This sample is part of a study of T cells in Graves' hyperthyroidism and ophthalmopathy. Amplified TCR beta CDR3 regions came from RNA transcripts. With the HTBI primer set, the TCR CDR3 went through a first round of RT-PCR. TCRdb reprocessed the multiplex PCR reads via MiXCR and lists one record per CDR3 protein. The sample includes approximately 370,000 distinct CDR3 sequences, roughly 17% seen only once; the top ten take roughly a third. J was trimmed by 3 bases and V by 4 bases; bases with no gene match: 6. This CDR3 spans 15 amino acids. CDR1 is LNHDA, CDR2 SQIVND, per germline (reference sequence).

What was sequenced was blood. The V and J genes are TRBV19 and TRBJ1-1; 9 bases agree with TRBD1. The clonotype comes from a woman in her twenties or thirties with Graves' hyperthyroidism that later progressed to Graves' ophthalmopathy. The CDR3, as DNA: TGTGCCAGTAGTAGAAACAGGGGGCCTGACACTGAAGCTTTCTTT. Its translation is CASSRNRGPDTEAFF.